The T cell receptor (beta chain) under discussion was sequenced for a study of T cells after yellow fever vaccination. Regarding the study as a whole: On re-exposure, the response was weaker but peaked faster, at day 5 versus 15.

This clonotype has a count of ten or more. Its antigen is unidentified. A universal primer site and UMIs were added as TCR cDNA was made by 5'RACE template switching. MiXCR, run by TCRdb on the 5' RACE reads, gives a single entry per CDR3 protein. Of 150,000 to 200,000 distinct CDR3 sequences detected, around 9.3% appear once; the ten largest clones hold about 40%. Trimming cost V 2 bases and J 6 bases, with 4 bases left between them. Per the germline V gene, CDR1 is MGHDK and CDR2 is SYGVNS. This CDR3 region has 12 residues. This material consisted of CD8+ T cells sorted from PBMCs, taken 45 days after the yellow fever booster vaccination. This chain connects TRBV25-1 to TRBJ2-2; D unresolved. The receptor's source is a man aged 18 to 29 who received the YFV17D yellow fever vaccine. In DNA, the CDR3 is TGTGCCAGCAGTGAAATCTCCGGGGAGCTGTTTTTT. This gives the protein CASSEISGELFF.